These T cell receptor beta chains were read from a single sample in a study of T cell responses to AZD1222 COVID-19 vaccine. Profiled with immunoSEQ multiplex PCR; TCRdb holds only in-frame clones, not every one. The sample carries fewer than 130,000 clones, around 90% recorded once. The material sequenced was peripheral blood, taken 28 days after the second AZD1222 dose. The receptors shown here come from an adult who received the AZD1222 COVID-19 vaccine. Both conserved end residues are part of each CDR3. D genes are given only for firm matches. Size values are once, few and many counts, or a class for expanded clones, and some rows have none.

>TRBJ2-5|.|TRBD2|TRBV10-3
TGTGCCATCAGTGTTGGGACTAGCGCCAAAATTGCCCAGTACTTC
CAISVGTSAKIAQYF
>TRBJ1-1|.|.|TRBV5-1
TGCGCCAGCAGTTTCGAGAGGGGCACTGAAGCTTTCTTT
CASSFERGTEAFF
>TRBJ1-1|.|.|TRBV3-1/TRBV3-2
TGTGCCTCGGCGGACAGCTACACTGAAGCTTTCTTT
CASADSYTEAFF
>TRBJ2-7|once|TRBD1|TRBV19
TGTGCCAGTAGTTCGACCGGGACAGGGGCCGAGCAGTACTTC
CASSSTGTGAEQYF
>TRBJ2-3|.|.|TRBV27
TGTGCCAGCAGTTTCAGGGTCGGCGCAGATACGCAGTATTTT
CASSFRVGADTQYF
>TRBJ1-3|.|.|TRBV11-3
TGTGCCAGCAGCTTAGATTATGGGGGAACTAAGGACGGAAACACCATATATTTT
CASSLDYGGTKDGNTIYF
>TRBJ2-3|few|.|TRBV18
TGTGCCAGCTCACCACCTAGCACAGATACGCAGTATTTT
CASSPPSTDTQYF
>TRBJ1-5|.|.|TRBV10-3
TGTGCCACCAGGGAGGAGGGAAGCAATCAGCCCCAGCATTTT
CATREEGSNQPQHF
>TRBJ1-3|few|.|TRBV9
TGTGCCAGCAGTGGAGGGACTGATGGAAACACCATATATTTT
CASSGGTDGNTIYF
>TRBJ2-1|.|.|TRBV7-9
TGTGCCAGCAGCTTAGCCACAGGGAGCGAGCAGTTCTTC
CASSLATGSEQFF
>TRBJ2-7|.|.|TRBV11-3
TGTGCCAGCAGCCCTGTGGGCTCCTACGAGCAGTACTTC
CASSPVGSYEQYF
>TRBJ2-7|.|.|TRBV9
TGTGCCAGCAGCGTAGCTACAGGAGACCTCGGGGTCTACGAGCAGTACTTC
CASSVATGDLGVYEQYF
>TRBJ1-3|once|.|TRBV5-4
TGTGCCAGCAGCTTGGGCAGGGGCAACTCTGGAAACACCATATATTTT
CASSLGRGNSGNTIYF
>TRBJ2-7|.|TRBD1|TRBV25-1
TGTGCCAGCAGTATCTGGACAGGGAGGTCCTACGAGCAGTACTTC
CASSIWTGRSYEQYF
>TRBJ2-6|.|.|TRBV7-2
TGTGCCAGCAGCTTATTGGTGGCAGGGTGGCTCTCTGGGGCCAACGTCCTGACTTTC
CASSLLVAGWLSGANVLTF
>TRBJ2-7|few|.|TRBV10-3
TGTGCCACCGGTGGGTCCGGGACCGCCTACGAGCAGTACTTC
CATGGSGTAYEQYF
>TRBJ1-1|.|TRBD1|TRBV7-2
TGTGCCAGCAGCTCCGACAGGGGGCGAGCTTTCTTT
CASSSDRGRAFF
>TRBJ1-3|.|TRBD1|TRBV19
TGTGCCAGTAGCAGGGGGCTCGGAAACACCATATATTTT
CASSRGLGNTIYF
>TRBJ1-1|.|TRBD1|TRBV18
TGTGCCAGCTCACCATCTCGGGACAGGGGTTTTAAGGACACTGAAGCTTTCTTT
CASSPSRDRGFKDTEAFF
>TRBJ2-2|many|TRBD1|TRBV10-3
TGTGCCTCAAAGGGACAGGGGGCCGCCGGGGAGCTGTTTTTT
CASKGQGAAGELFF
>TRBJ2-1|few|.|TRBV7-3
TGTGCCAGCAGCTTAAACCCCCCTGGGGATTACAATGAGCAGTTCTTC
CASSLNPPGDYNEQFF
>TRBJ2-4|few|TRBD1|TRBV27
TGTGCCAGCTGCCAACTGAAGGGGGCAGGACGAAACATTCAGTACTTC
CASCQLKGAGRNIQYF
>TRBJ2-1|.|.|TRBV28
TGTGCCAGCAGTAGCCAGGGGCTCCTATACAATGAGCAGTTCTTC
CASSSQGLLYNEQFF
>TRBJ1-2|once|.|TRBV15
TGTGCCACCAGCAGGGGCCCCCAGGGATATGGCTACACCTTC
CATSRGPQGYGYTF
>TRBJ1-5|.|.|TRBV4-1
TGCGCCAGCAGCCGATCCGGACAAAGCAATCAGCCCCAGCATTTT
CASSRSGQSNQPQHF
>TRBJ2-1|.|TRBD1|TRBV29-1
TGCAGCGTTGAAAAGGGTCAGGGGGCTTTCAATGAGCAGTTCTTC
CSVEKGQGAFNEQFF
>TRBJ2-3|.|.|TRBV19
TGTGCCAGTAGTATGGACAGAGGCACAGATACGCAGTATTTT
CASSMDRGTDTQYF
>TRBJ1-5|.|.|TRBV28
TGTGCCAGCAGCGAAATCAGGGTGAGGGATCAGCCCCAGCATTTT
CASSEIRVRDQPQHF
>TRBJ2-7|few|TRBD1|TRBV27
TGTGCCAGCAGTTTTCCGGGACAGGGGAATGAGCAGTACTTC
CASSFPGQGNEQYF
>TRBJ2-1|.|.|TRBV19
TGTGCCAGTAGCCCGGGACTGTCTTCCTACAATGAGCAGTTCTTC
CASSPGLSSYNEQFF
>TRBJ1-2|.|TRBD1|TRBV28
TGTGCCAGCAGTTTAAGACAGGGGATGAACTATGGCTACACCTTC
CASSLRQGMNYGYTF
>TRBJ2-1|.|TRBD2|TRBV19
TGTGCCAGTAGTCCGACTAGCGGGAGGCGCAATGAGCAGTTCTTC
CASSPTSGRRNEQFF
>TRBJ1-1|.|.|TRBV12-3/TRBV12-4
TGTGCCAGCAGTTCGCGCCCGGGTGGAGCTTTCTTT
CASSSRPGGAFF
>TRBJ1-5|.|.|TRBV7-9
TGTGCCAGCAGCTTGAACAATCAGCCCCAGCATTTT
CASSLNNQPQHF
>TRBJ1-1|.|.|TRBV6-1
TGTGCCAGCAGTGAACAAGGAGGGGCAGGGAACACTGAAGCTTTCTTT
CASSEQGGAGNTEAFF
>TRBJ2-5|.|.|TRBV7-9
TGTGCCAGCAGCAACGGTATGAGACTAGAAGAGACCCAGTACTTC
CASSNGMRLEETQYF
>TRBJ1-3|.|.|TRBV15
TGTGCCACCAGCAGACAGGGGCGCACCGACTCTGGAAACACCATATATTTT
CATSRQGRTDSGNTIYF
>TRBJ2-1|.|TRBD2|TRBV6-6
TGTGCCAGCATTGCCCGGACTAGCCTCAATGAGCAGTTCTTC
CASIARTSLNEQFF
>TRBJ2-7|.|TRBD1|TRBV18
TGTGCCAGCTCGCGCCGGGACAGGGACGAGCAGTACTTC
CASSRRDRDEQYF
>TRBJ1-4|once|.|TRBV5-4
TGTGCCAGCAGCTCTGGAGAAGGGCGTAATGAAAAACTGTTTTTT
CASSSGEGRNEKLFF
>TRBJ1-2|.|TRBD1|TRBV24-1
TGTGCCACCAGTGATCGGGACAGGGGCTATGGCTACACCTTC
CATSDRDRGYGYTF
>TRBJ1-1|.|.|TRBV7-9
TGTGCCAGCAGCTTAGCGGGGGCCGTGGATGAAGCTTTCTTT
CASSLAGAVDEAFF
>TRBJ1-3|.|TRBD1|TRBV2
TGTGCCAGCAGTGGCGGACAGGGCTCTGGAAACACCATATATTTT
CASSGGQGSGNTIYF
>TRBJ2-1|.|TRBD1|TRBV7-9
TGTGCCAGCAGCTTTTCGACAGGGGTTTTAAATGAGCAGTTCTTC
CASSFSTGVLNEQFF
>TRBJ2-1|.|TRBD1|TRBV28
TGTGCCAGCCCCCCCGGGACAGGGTGGATCGATGAGCAGTTCTTC
CASPPGTGWIDEQFF
>TRBJ1-3|once|.|TRBV9
TGTGCCAGCAGCGCTTCATCACAGGGAGCTGGAAACACCATATATTTT
CASSASSQGAGNTIYF
>TRBJ1-1|.|TRBD1|TRBV7-9
TGTGCCAGCAGCCGACAGGGAGAAGCTTTCTTT
CASSRQGEAFF
>TRBJ2-7|.|.|TRBV11-2
TGTGCCAGCAGCTTAGATCCCGGGGAATACGAGCAGTACTTC
CASSLDPGEYEQYF
>TRBJ2-7|.|TRBD2|TRBV4-2
TGTGCCAGCAGCCAGGACCTTGGTTGGCGGGAGAACAGACTCGAGCAGTACTTC
CASSQDLGWRENRLEQYF
>TRBJ1-2|once|.|TRBV28
TGTGCCAGCAGTCAAGCAGGGGACTATGGCTACACCTTC
CASSQAGDYGYTF
>TRBJ1-1|.|.|TRBV5-4
TGTGCCAGCAGCCCCGGACCTGACACTGAAGCTTTCTTT
CASSPGPDTEAFF
>TRBJ1-2|.|.|TRBV19
TGTGCCAGTAGTATATGGGGGAGCGGCTACACCTTC
CASSIWGSGYTF
>TRBJ2-7|.|.|TRBV11-1
TGTGCCAGCAGCTTAGTCCGTGAGCAGTACTTC
CASSLVREQYF
>TRBJ2-2|.|.|TRBV7-9
TGTGCCAGCAGCTTTATGGACTGGAACACCGGGGAGCTGTTTTTT
CASSFMDWNTGELFF